This TCR beta chain stems from a study of shared clonotypes between healthy human individuals (dated by TCRdb to 2020 to 2021). Regarding the research as a whole: The cohort included a few men and a couple of women between 18 and 49 years of age. Per donor, three plates each were used for CD4 naive and CD4 memory, two for CD8 naive, and one for CD8 memory. The study deeply sequenced blood TCR repertoires of about 5 healthy adults to estimate repertoire size and the extent of clonotype sharing between individuals. Libraries were prepared and TCR repertoires were sequenced by different laboratories using diverse techniques, in order to increase sequencing depth and limit assay-specific biases. Leukapheresis yielded between about 0.85 and 10 billion PBMCs per donor. General study outcomes and caveats: Pairwise subsampling led to the expectation that sequencing depth would affect the degree of clonotype sharing among donors. Larger estimated clonotype richness was generally found for naive subsets than for memory subsets. Only blood was sampled, and tissue TCR repertoires likely differ from those in blood. Even with the large sequencing depth, rarefaction of the sorted-subset datasets indicated that sequencing was incomplete. Because the study included a small number of donors, the genetic and exposure-history diversity represented was limited. Clonotypes shared by all four sorted-subset donors showed higher generation probabilities than non-shared clonotypes. Across a few donors, approximately 4.6% of naive CD4, approximately 3.6% of naive CD8, roughly 2.3% of memory CD4, and approximately 0.4% of memory CD8 clonotypes were shared.

As regards this clone: Its antigen is currently not known. Per-nucleotide qualities are absent, and no much larger clonotype sits a single base away.

CDR1 and CDR2, per the germline V gene (reference sequence), are MNHEY and SMNVEV. A distance of 2 bases separates the germline ends of V and J, which lose 3 bases and 5 bases respectively. Reading from cysteine to phenylalanine, the CDR3 counts 11 amino acids. Solely the CDR3 DNA is kept, with 33 bases framed from the first base. For the CD8 naive samples, CD45RO-negative cells were positively selected for CCR7, yielding a CD45RA+CCR7+ population from which TemRA cells were excluded. Healthy HIV-negative adults with no recently reported acute infections or vaccinations were included as donors. Every donor was a Caucasian adult living in Nashville, Tennessee, USA. Blood was collected by leukapheresis, and PBMCs were isolated by Ficoll-Histopaque density gradient centrifugation and then cryopreserved in liquid nitrogen vapor phase. Analytical flow cytometry was used to check the purity and quantity of every magnetically sorted T cell population. Genomic DNA was isolated from every sorted fraction and measured by UV absorbance on a Nanodrop 2000c.

Using the deep immunoSEQ assay, TCR CDR3 regions were amplified from genomic DNA by multiplex PCR. For each cell subset, the extracted genomic DNA was distributed evenly across all wells of several immunoSEQ 96-well plates, and each plate served as one replicate. For sorted subsets, roughly 200 ng genomic DNA, equal to some 28,000 T cell genomes, was loaded into each replicate PCR. Purified libraries were quantified with a Qubit 3.0 fluorometer, sized on a Bioanalyzer 2100, and re-quantified with the KAPA Library Quantification kit. Every immunoSEQ 96-well plate was sequenced on a separate single-read 150-cycle Illumina NextSeq 550 flow cell. For the original study's pipeline: Because the immunoSEQ output held only junctional sequences and lacked quality scores, the filtering could not match the filtering applied to full-length reads. Sequences were annotated with PyIR, a Python wrapper for IgBLAST v1.9, and V/J genes and CDR3 were assigned using IMGT germline references. Any read was removed if the V/J assignment was weak (E-value above 1e-6), the CDR3 was missing, or the read contained stop codons, out-of-frame junctions, or ambiguous translated residues. V3J clonotypes were defined as sequences sharing an identical inferred V gene, J gene, and CDR3 amino acid sequence. To compute the percentage overlap between repertoires, the number of shared unique clonotypes was divided by the size of the smaller repertoire. Richness of each repertoire was evaluated using RTK rarefaction, the Chao1 estimator, and Recon v2.1 estimates of unobserved clonotypes. Generation probabilities were computed with OLGA for all TCRbeta clonotypes obtained by the gDNA method from a handful of donors. This immuneACCESS table, as held by TCRdb, lists in-frame sequences with V and J called but not all clones. Of the missing ones, under half trace to an unresolved V gene in checked studies; the others have no known cause. V, J and clone size reflect that table, while D and trimming were determined from the DNA. The sample table records about 2 million clones; over 85% of these occur just once. 0.85% to 1.2% of the sample goes to the ten largest clones.

Source material: naive CD8+ T cells sorted from blood. The cell subset or site label, as the study defines it: CD45RA+CCR7+. This receptor was identified in a young man in good health. The sequence links TRBV27 to TRBJ2-1, with the D gene uncertain. The CDR3 corresponds to CASSFDNEQFF. The DNA sequence reads TGTGCCAGCAGTTTCGACAATGAGCAGTTCTTC.